This TCR beta chain was recovered during a study of CD8 T cells in Susac syndrome. Points from the study as a whole: The study's TCR sequencing and HLA analysis drew on a certain number of individuals. That number was acknowledged as relatively small. Clonal expansion of CD8+ cells in Susac peaked in TEMRA cells (and in active patients).

Worth noting for this clonotype: Its cognate antigen is unknown.

Reverse transcription of roughly 0.45 to 1 ug RNA was carried out with random hexamers. TCRdb passed the immunoSEQ multiplex PCR reads through MiXCR, listing each CDR3 protein once. The sample lists around 170,000 distinct CDR3 sequences; 95% were seen once. The CDR3 consists of 13 residues. CDR1 is DFQATT and CDR2 is SNEGSKA in the germline V gene (reference sequence). With 3 bases removed from V and 2 bases from J, the gap between germline ends came to 10 bases. The specimen was CD8+ T cells from PBMCs. The rearrangement uses TRBV20-1 and TRBJ2-5, with D tentatively TRBD1 (5 bases). This receptor was taken from a human donor with Susac syndrome. The CDR3 protein is CSASRQLQETQYF. The CDR3 bases are TGCAGTGCTAGTAGACAGTTACAAGAGACCCAGTACTTC.